The sequence of this T cell receptor beta chain was determined in a study of technical replicates of blood from several donors. Assay used: immunoSEQ multiplex PCR; TCRdb lists only in-frame clones, some missing. The sample holds approximately 81,000 clones; approximately 80% are singletons and the top ten take approximately 3.5%. This clone came up once. The receptor was derived from a human donor in good health. Some clones in this sample may be carry-over from other donors' samples. The sequenced material came from PBMCs.

Here the CDR3 reads CASGQGSFGEQFF. CDR3 bases: TGTGCCAGCGGGCAGGGAAGTTTCGGTGAGCAGTTCTTC. The chain recombines TRBV11-3 with TRBJ2-1; tentative D call: TRBD1 (5 bases). CDR1 is SGHNT and CDR2 is YENEEA in the germline V gene. V was cut by 8 bases and J by 9 bases, with 17 bases left in between. The CDR3 consists of 13 residues.